This TCR beta chain stems from a study of shared clonotypes between healthy human individuals. Study-wide findings and caveats: The study found lower generation probabilities in non-shared clonotypes than in those shared by all four donors.

The CDR3 consists of 15 residues. Germline V lookup: CDR1 MNHEY, CDR2 SMNVEV (reference sequence). With 5 bases removed from V and 0 bases from J, the gap between germline ends came to 12 bases. Concerning this clone itself: The antigen is unknown.

The repertoire was sequenced with immunoSEQ multiplex PCR; TCRdb's copy has only in-frame clones and lacks some. The sample contains 660,000 or so clones, around 96% of which appear only once. Naive CD8 cells lacked CD45RO and underwent positive selection for CCR7, leaving out terminally differentiated effector memory CD45RA+ cells. The J gene is TRBJ2-3, the V gene TRBV27; D is possibly TRBD2 (5 bases). The receptor comes from a woman aged 30 to 39 in good health. The sample comprised naive CD8+ T cells sorted from blood. The CDR3 DNA is TGTGCCAGCAGTGCGACTAATCCTAGCACAGATACGCAGTATTTT. It encodes CASSATNPSTDTQYF.